This T cell receptor beta chain derives from a study of blood T cell repertoires in COVID-19. In the study overall: PBMCs, B-cell-depleted T cells, or T cells were the source of the cDNA or gDNA that made up the material.

A remark on this clone: The junction departs from the called germline gene at one end, perhaps through a read error.

The germline V gene encodes CDR1 SSHAT and CDR2 FNYEAQ (reference sequence). The CDR3 extends over 14 amino acids. Assay: immunoSEQ multiplex PCR; the TCRdb copy retains only in-frame clones and omits some. The data contain around 29,000 clones, more than 70% of them singletons. Sequenced input: peripheral blood. This chain joins TRBV7-7 and TRBJ2-5; TRBD1 is a possible D gene (6 bases). The receptor was isolated from a human donor with active COVID-19. The donor label of this sample is uncertain. The CDR3 sequence: CASSFGGPQETQYF. DNA for the CDR3: TGTGCTAGCAGCTTTGGGGGCCCGCAAGAGACCCAGTACTTC.